The clone carrying this T cell receptor (beta chain) was counted a few times. Its antigen is unidentified. TCRdb itself ran the RT-PCR reads through MiXCR, one entry per CDR3 protein. The table includes almost 600,000 distinct CDR3 sequences, about 15% detected once. These data are taken from a study of response to subunit inactivated influenza vaccine. Study results and caveats: Only a handful of new T cells, the authors suggested, are recruited with each seasonal influenza vaccination.

Trimming took 8 bases from V and 7 from J; bases not matched to a gene: 11. This CDR3 comprises 15 residues. CDR1 and CDR2 (germline): LGHNA, YNFKEQ. The sequenced sample was PBMCs from blood, obtained roughly 12 days after vaccination. The TCR comes from a man in his fifties or sixties who received an inactivated influenza vaccine. The chain employs TRBV4-2 and TRBJ2-1; 10 nucleotides match TRBD2. The CDR3 DNA is TGTGCCAGCGTCCTGGGACTAGCGCGCGGGAATGAGCAGTTCTTC. Translation gives CASVLGLARGNEQFF.